This T cell receptor beta chain was retrieved from a study of T cell responses to AZD1222 COVID-19 vaccine. General study findings and limits: In a largely white British group with more females than males, clonal diversity was possibly underestimated. Spike-specific TCR breadth and depth rose after two AZD1222 doses. Only six people who got AZD1222 tested seropositive at baseline.

The CDR3 extends over 13 amino acids. The germline V and J ends were trimmed by 5 bases and 7 bases, with 11 bases remaining between them. Germline V gene data show CDR1 as KGHSH and CDR2 as LQKENI. Sequencing was performed with immunoSEQ multiplex PCR; in TCRdb, only in-frame clones are kept and a portion is missing. The table shows about 150,000 clones, with less than 90% occurring only once. In regard to this clone: The antigen is unknown.

The clonotype originates from an adult who had recovered from COVID-19. The sample here was peripheral blood, taken after recovery from COVID-19. This rearrangement joins TRBV18 to TRBJ2-2; D gene unclear. Here the CDR3 reads CASSMALDGELFF. CDR3 in DNA: TGTGCCAGCTCAATGGCATTGGACGGGGAGCTGTTTTTT.